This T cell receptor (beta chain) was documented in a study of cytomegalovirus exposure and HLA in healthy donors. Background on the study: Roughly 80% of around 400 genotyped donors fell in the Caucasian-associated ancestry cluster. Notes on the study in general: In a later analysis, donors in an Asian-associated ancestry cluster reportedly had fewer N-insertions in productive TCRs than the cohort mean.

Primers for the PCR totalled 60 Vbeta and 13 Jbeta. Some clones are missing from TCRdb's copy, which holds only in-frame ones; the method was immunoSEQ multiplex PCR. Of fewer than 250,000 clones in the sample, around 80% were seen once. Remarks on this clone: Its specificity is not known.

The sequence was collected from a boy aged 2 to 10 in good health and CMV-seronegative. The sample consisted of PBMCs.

CDR3 loop: CASSLVSTEAFF. CDR3 DNA: TGTGCCAGCAGCTTGGTGAGCACTGAAGCTTTCTTT. J is TRBJ1-1 and V is TRBV5-5; D is undetermined. The CDR3 has 12 residues. Trimming took 0 bases from V and 4 from J, leaving 4 bases between them. Germline values: CDR1 SGHKS, CDR2 YYEKEE (reference sequence).